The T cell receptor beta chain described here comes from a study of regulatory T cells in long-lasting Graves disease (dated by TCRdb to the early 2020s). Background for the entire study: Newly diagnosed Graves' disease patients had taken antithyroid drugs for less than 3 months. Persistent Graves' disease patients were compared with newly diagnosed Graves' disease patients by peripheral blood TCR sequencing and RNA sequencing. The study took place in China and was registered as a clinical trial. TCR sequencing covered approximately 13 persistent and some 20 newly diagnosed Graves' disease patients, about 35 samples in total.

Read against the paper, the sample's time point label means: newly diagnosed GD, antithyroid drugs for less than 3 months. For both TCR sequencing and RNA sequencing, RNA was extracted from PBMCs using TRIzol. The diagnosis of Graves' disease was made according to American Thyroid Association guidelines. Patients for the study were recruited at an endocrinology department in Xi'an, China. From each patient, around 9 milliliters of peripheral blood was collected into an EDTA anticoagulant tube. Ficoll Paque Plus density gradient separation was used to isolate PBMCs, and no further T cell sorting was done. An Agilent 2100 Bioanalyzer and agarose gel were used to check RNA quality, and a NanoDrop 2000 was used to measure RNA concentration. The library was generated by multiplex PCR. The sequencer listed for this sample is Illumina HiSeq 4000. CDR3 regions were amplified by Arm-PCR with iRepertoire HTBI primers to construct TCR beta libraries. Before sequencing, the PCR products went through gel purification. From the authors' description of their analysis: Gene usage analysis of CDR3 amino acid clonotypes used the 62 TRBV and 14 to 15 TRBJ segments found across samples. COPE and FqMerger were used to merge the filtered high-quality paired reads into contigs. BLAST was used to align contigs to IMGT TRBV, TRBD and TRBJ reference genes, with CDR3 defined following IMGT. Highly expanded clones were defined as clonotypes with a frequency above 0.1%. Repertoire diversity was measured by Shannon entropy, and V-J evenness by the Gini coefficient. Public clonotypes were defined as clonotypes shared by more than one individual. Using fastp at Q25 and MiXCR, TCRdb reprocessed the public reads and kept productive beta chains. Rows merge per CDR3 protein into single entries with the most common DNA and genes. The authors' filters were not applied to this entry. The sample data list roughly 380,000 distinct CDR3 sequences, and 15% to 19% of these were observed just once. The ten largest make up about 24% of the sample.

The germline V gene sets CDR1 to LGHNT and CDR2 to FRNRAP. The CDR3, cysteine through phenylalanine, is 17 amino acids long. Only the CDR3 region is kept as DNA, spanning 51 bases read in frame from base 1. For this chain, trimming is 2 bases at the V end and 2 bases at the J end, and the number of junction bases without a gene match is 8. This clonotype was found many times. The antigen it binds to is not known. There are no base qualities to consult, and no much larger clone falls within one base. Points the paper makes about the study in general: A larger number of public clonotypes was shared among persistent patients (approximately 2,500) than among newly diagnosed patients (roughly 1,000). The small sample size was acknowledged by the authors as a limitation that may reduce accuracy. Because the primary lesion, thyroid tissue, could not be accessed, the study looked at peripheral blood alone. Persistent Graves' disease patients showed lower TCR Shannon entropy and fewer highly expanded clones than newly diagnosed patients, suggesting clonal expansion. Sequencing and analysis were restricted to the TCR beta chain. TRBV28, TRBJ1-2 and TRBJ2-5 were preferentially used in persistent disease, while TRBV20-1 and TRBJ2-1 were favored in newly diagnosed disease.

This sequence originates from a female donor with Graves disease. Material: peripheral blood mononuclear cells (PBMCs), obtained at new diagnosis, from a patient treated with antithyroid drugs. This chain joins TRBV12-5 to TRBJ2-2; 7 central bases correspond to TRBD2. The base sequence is TGTGCTAGTGGTTTGCCTCCCAAGGGACTAAACACCGGGGAGCTGTTTTTT. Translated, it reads CASGLPPKGLNTGELFF.